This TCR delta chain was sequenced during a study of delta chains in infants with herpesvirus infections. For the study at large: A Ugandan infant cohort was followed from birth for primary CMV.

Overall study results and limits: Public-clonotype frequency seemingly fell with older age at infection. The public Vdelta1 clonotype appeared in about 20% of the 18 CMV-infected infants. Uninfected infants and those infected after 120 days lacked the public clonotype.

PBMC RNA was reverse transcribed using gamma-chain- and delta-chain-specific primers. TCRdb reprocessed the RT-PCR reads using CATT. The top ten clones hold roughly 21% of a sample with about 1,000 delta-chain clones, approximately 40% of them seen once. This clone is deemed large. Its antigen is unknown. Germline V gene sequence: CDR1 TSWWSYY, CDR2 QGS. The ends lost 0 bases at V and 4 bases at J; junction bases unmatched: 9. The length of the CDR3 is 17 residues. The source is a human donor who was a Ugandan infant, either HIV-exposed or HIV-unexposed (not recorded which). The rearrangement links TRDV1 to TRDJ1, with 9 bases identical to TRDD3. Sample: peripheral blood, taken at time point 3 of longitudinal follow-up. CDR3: CALGELSYSGIRDKLIF. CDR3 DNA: TGTGCTCTTGGGGAACTTTCCTATTCGGGGATACGCGATAAACTCATCTTT.